This TCR beta chain is from a study of shared T cell receptors in the human thymus. The length of the CDR3 is 14 residues. CDR1 and CDR2 from the germline V gene are LGHNA and YNFKEQ. With 4 bases removed from V and 4 bases from J, the gap between germline ends came to 10 bases. Generated by immunoSEQ multiplex PCR, the TCRdb table keeps only in-frame clones and is missing some. This table has some 700,000 clones, around 89% appearing once. The data also belong to a second study, concerning human thymus T cells. From that report: The thymus tissue came from resections taken during corrective heart surgery.

The TCR originated in a boy under three years old with a congenital heart defect. This chain joins TRBV4-2 and TRBJ1-4, with D unresolved. Specimen: thymocytes. The CDR3 nucleotides read TGTGCCAGCAGCCCTCAAGGGAGTAATGAAAAACTGTTTTTT. Protein sequence: CASSPQGSNEKLFF.